Sequencing of this T cell receptor beta chain was carried out in a study of shared clonotypes between healthy human individuals. Across several immunoSEQ plates, the genomic DNA of each subset was split evenly. Data came from immunoSEQ multiplex PCR; TCRdb stores just in-frame clones and leaves some out. The table lists about 320,000 clones, around 90% of them singletons. Study results and caveats: Roughly 4.6% of naive CD4 clonotypes were common to a few donors. The study's rarefaction showed incomplete sorted-subset sequencing despite large depth.

Germline V gene lookup returns CDR1 SGHRS and CDR2 YFSETQ. Trimming cost V 0 bases and J 5 bases, with 6 bases left between them. The CDR3 totals 12 residues. All donors qualified as healthy HIV-negative adults and had experienced no recent acute infections or vaccinations. As regards this clone: Its antigen is currently unknown.

The clonotype comes from a man between 18 and 35 years old in good health. The sequenced sample was memory CD8+ T cells sorted from blood. As for subset: CD45RO+ cells pooled with CCR7-negative TemRA cells. The rearrangement joins TRBV5-1 to TRBJ2-7; the D is unclear. CDR3 sequence: CASSLEYDEQYF. The DNA for the CDR3 is TGCGCCAGCAGCTTGGAATATGACGAGCAGTACTTC.